A selection of T cell receptor beta chains follows, all from one sample in a study of radiotherapy plus CTLA-4 blockade in lung cancer. Assay used: immunoSEQ multiplex PCR; TCRdb lists only in-frame clones, some missing. This sample has approximately 52,000 clones, with about 77% found just once. The specimen was peripheral blood, collected from a patient treated with radiotherapy plus ipilimumab. These receptors were obtained from a human donor with non-small cell lung cancer whose response to radiotherapy plus ipilimumab could not be evaluated. Both conserved end residues are part of each CDR3. A D gene is named only where the DNA matches it firmly. Expanded clones are given a class, and other clones once, few, many or no size at all.

d_gene	v_gene	abundance	j_gene	CDR3aa	CDR3nt
.	TRBV6-5	.	TRBJ1-6	CASTEQGFGNSPLHF	TGTGCCAGCACCGAACAGGGTTTTGGTAATTCACCCCTCCACTTT
.	TRBV7-2	.	TRBJ1-5	CASSGSGDQPQHF	TGTGCCAGCAGCGGGAGTGGAGATCAGCCCCAGCATTTT
.	TRBV28	.	TRBJ2-1	CASTMPYNEQFF	TGTGCCAGCACTATGCCTTACAATGAGCAGTTCTTC
TRBD1	TRBV5-5	.	TRBJ1-2	CASNSGTGNYGYTF	TGTGCCAGCAACTCGGGGACAGGGAACTATGGCTACACCTTC
TRBD2	TRBV7-9	once	TRBJ2-7	CASSSTSVNYYEQYF	TGTGCCAGCAGTTCGACTAGCGTGAACTACTACGAGCAGTACTTC
.	TRBV19	.	TRBJ2-1	CASTSRVIDEQFF	TGTGCCAGTACCTCCAGGGTAATCGATGAGCAGTTCTTC
TRBD1	TRBV9	.	TRBJ1-2	CASSVTGDYGYTF	TGTGCCAGCAGCGTTACAGGGGATTATGGCTACACCTTC
.	TRBV29-1	.	TRBJ1-4	CSVGGGPGLTNEKLFF	TGCAGCGTTGGGGGGGGTCCCGGCCTAACTAATGAAAAACTGTTTTTT
.	TRBV28	.	TRBJ1-2	CASSPSGDGYTF	TGTGCCAGCAGCCCCTCAGGTGATGGCTACACCTTC
.	TRBV20-1	few	TRBJ1-5	CSARFGQPQHF	TGCAGTGCGCGGTTTGGACAGCCCCAGCATTTT
.	TRBV9	.	TRBJ2-5	CASSVGQTQQETQYF	TGTGCCAGCAGCGTAGGACAAACCCAACAAGAGACCCAGTACTTC
TRBD1	TRBV2	.	TRBJ1-3	CASSGGTGRSGNTIYF	TGTGCCAGCAGTGGAGGGACAGGGCGCTCTGGAAACACCATATATTTT
TRBD2	TRBV9	.	TRBJ2-3	CASSPGTSGGNTQYF	TGTGCCAGCAGCCCGGGGACTAGCGGGGGAAATACGCAGTATTTT
.	TRBV6-1	.	TRBJ1-4	CASSLRKLFF	TGTGCCAGCTCCCTCAGAAAACTGTTTTTT
.	TRBV6-6	.	TRBJ2-1	CASSYAGLLGNEQFF	TGTGCCAGCAGTTACGCGGGACTTCTTGGGAATGAGCAGTTCTTC
.	TRBV7-3	.	TRBJ2-2	CASSLSTGELFF	TGTGCCAGCAGCTTATCAACCGGGGAGCTGTTTTTT
.	TRBV6-1	.	TRBJ2-1	CASTGVSYNEQFF	TGTGCCAGCACGGGGGTTTCCTACAATGAGCAGTTCTTC
TRBD1	TRBV29-1	.	TRBJ1-1	CSAEGQPNTEAFF	TGCAGCGCCGAGGGACAGCCGAACACTGAAGCTTTCTTT
TRBD2	TRBV2	.	TRBJ2-5	CASSTTGTSGVTQYF	TGTGCCAGCAGCACAACCGGGACTAGCGGGGTAACCCAGTACTTC
.	TRBV7-2	.	TRBJ2-7	CASSSSHQEAEQYF	TGTGCCAGCAGCTCCTCTCATCAGGAGGCCGAGCAGTACTTC
.	TRBV7-3	.	TRBJ2-2	CASSPLGPNTGELFF	TGTGCCAGCTCCCCCTTGGGCCCGAACACCGGGGAGCTGTTTTTT
TRBD2	TRBV27	.	TRBJ2-1	CASSILPGLAGGNEQFF	TGTGCCAGCAGTATACTCCCGGGACTAGCGGGAGGGAATGAGCAGTTCTTC
TRBD1	TRBV30	few	TRBJ2-3	CAWQGAMGTQYF	TGTGCCTGGCAGGGGGCGATGGGTACGCAGTATTTT
.	TRBV5-4	.	TRBJ1-4	CASSLDVGSKLFF	TGTGCCAGCAGCTTGGACGTCGGTAGTAAACTGTTTTTT
.	TRBV9	.	TRBJ1-6	CASSVSGGNSPLHF	TGTGCCAGCAGCGTCTCCGGGGGGAATTCACCCCTCCACTTT
TRBD2	TRBV27	.	TRBJ2-2	CASARGGATGELFF	TGTGCCAGCGCCCGGGGGGGGGCGACCGGGGAGCTGTTTTTT
TRBD1	TRBV7-8	.	TRBJ2-7	CASSPQAGQGVEQYF	TGTGCCAGCAGCCCCCAAGCGGGACAGGGCGTCGAGCAGTACTTC
TRBD2	TRBV6-6	.	TRBJ2-7	CASTPGAGRTYEQYF	TGTGCCAGCACGCCGGGAGCGGGAAGGACCTACGAGCAGTACTTC
.	TRBV9	.	TRBJ1-2	CASSDKGLYGYTF	TGTGCCAGCAGCGATAAGGGGCTCTATGGCTACACCTTC
.	TRBV28	.	TRBJ2-3	CASSFAGGSADTQYF	TGTGCCAGCAGTTTTGCAGGAGGGTCAGCAGATACGCAGTATTTT
.	TRBV2	.	TRBJ1-3	CASRRSSGNTIYF	TGTGCCAGCCGAAGGAGCTCTGGAAACACCATATATTTT
.	TRBV9	.	TRBJ2-1	CASSVTYYNEQFF	TGTGCCAGCAGCGTAACCTACTACAATGAGCAGTTCTTC
.	TRBV27	.	TRBJ2-7	CASSTIFSGSYEQYF	TGTGCCAGCAGTACTATATTTTCAGGGTCCTACGAGCAGTACTTC
TRBD2	TRBV2	.	TRBJ2-5	CASSERASGRLETQYF	TGTGCCAGCAGTGAAAGGGCTAGCGGGAGATTAGAGACCCAGTACTTC
.	TRBV28	few	TRBJ1-3	CATFSPTGTISGNTIYF	TGTGCCACCTTTTCCCCCACAGGGACCATCTCTGGAAACACCATATATTTT
TRBD2	TRBV29-1	.	TRBJ2-7	CSVVSGGRSREQYF	TGCAGCGTTGTGAGTGGCGGGAGGTCTCGTGAGCAGTACTTC
TRBD2	TRBV6-5	.	TRBJ2-7	CASSYRSLAAYEQYF	TGTGCCAGCAGTTACAGGTCGCTAGCGGCCTACGAGCAGTACTTC